This is a list of T cell receptor beta chains from one sample in a study of CD8+CD57+ T cells in acquired aplastic anemia. TCRdb re-derived calls from the reads in MiXCR, one entry per CDR3 protein. Of about 130,000 distinct CDR3 sequences in the sample, roughly 50% were seen once. Material for sequencing was sorted CD4+, CD8+, or CD8+CD57+ T cells (not recorded which) from PBMCs. Receptor source: a human donor in good health, serving as a control. CDR3s include the opening cysteine and the closing phenylalanine or tryptophan. The D gene is left open where the match is weak. For some rows the clone size is stated as once, few or many, or as a class when expanded; others skip it.

CDR3 DNA: TGTGCCAGCAGCCGGGGCGGGGGGGCGAACAATGAGCAGTTCTTC
CDR3 protein: CASSRGGGANNEQFF
J gene: TRBJ2-1
D gene: TRBD2
V gene: TRBV3-1
clone size: few

CDR3 DNA: TGTGCCAGCAGCAACGACCCGGAGGAGACCCAGTACTTC
CDR3 protein: CASSNDPEETQYF
J gene: TRBJ2-5
D gene: NA
V gene: TRBV7-2
clone size: NA

CDR3 DNA: TGTGCCAGCAGTCGGGACACCTCCTACGAGCAGTACTTC
CDR3 protein: CASSRDTSYEQYF
J gene: TRBJ2-7
D gene: NA
V gene: TRBV7-2
clone size: once

CDR3 DNA: TGTGCCAGACGGGGGAAGGGGGCCAACGTCCTGACTTTC
CDR3 protein: CARRGKGANVLTF
J gene: TRBJ2-6
D gene: NA
V gene: TRBV2
clone size: NA

CDR3 DNA: TGCGCCAGCAGCGACCAAAACCCGGAGGACTACGAGCAGTACTTC
CDR3 protein: CASSDQNPEDYEQYF
J gene: TRBJ2-7
D gene: NA
V gene: TRBV4-3
clone size: many

CDR3 DNA: TGTGCCAGCTCACCACGGGGTTTCCGGGACTATGGCTACACCTTC
CDR3 protein: CASSPRGFRDYGYTF
J gene: TRBJ1-2
D gene: NA
V gene: TRBV18
clone size: many

CDR3 DNA: TGTGCCAGCAGCCGGAGGGGGGTCCGGGAGACCCAGTACTTC
CDR3 protein: CASSRRGVRETQYF
J gene: TRBJ2-5
D gene: NA
V gene: TRBV13
clone size: NA

CDR3 DNA: TGCAGCGCCGAGGCCGAGTCCTACGAGCAGTACTTC
CDR3 protein: CSAEAESYEQYF
J gene: TRBJ2-7
D gene: NA
V gene: TRBV29-1
clone size: medium-sized

CDR3 DNA: TGCGCCAGCAGCCAAGAAGGGCCCGGGTGGGGAGAGACCCAGTACTTC
CDR3 protein: CASSQEGPGWGETQYF
J gene: TRBJ2-5
D gene: NA
V gene: TRBV4-1
clone size: many

CDR3 DNA: TGTGCCAGCAGCTTCGGGGGGGGCTACGAGCAGTACTTC
CDR3 protein: CASSFGGGYEQYF
J gene: TRBJ2-7
D gene: TRBD2
V gene: TRBV7-2
clone size: NA

CDR3 DNA: TGTGCCATCAGGCAAGGGACAGGGGCACTTAACTATGGCTACACCTTC
CDR3 protein: CAIRQGTGALNYGYTF
J gene: TRBJ1-2
D gene: TRBD1
V gene: TRBV10-3
clone size: NA

CDR3 DNA: TGTGCCAGCATGCGCTATGGCTACACCTTC
CDR3 protein: CASMRYGYTF
J gene: TRBJ1-2
D gene: NA
V gene: TRBV2
clone size: NA

CDR3 DNA: TGCAGTGGAGTCCGGGACAAAAGGGGCTACACCTTC
CDR3 protein: CSGVRDKRGYTF
J gene: TRBJ1-2
D gene: NA
V gene: TRBV20-1
clone size: many

CDR3 DNA: TGTGCCAGTACTCTGACAGATAACTATAGCAATCAGCCCCAGCATTTT
CDR3 protein: CASTLTDNYSNQPQHF
J gene: TRBJ1-5
D gene: NA
V gene: TRBV19
clone size: NA

CDR3 DNA: TGCAGTGCTAGAGAAGAGGGGTTCTATGGCTACACCTTC
CDR3 protein: CSAREEGFYGYTF
J gene: TRBJ1-2
D gene: NA
V gene: TRBV20-1
clone size: NA

CDR3 DNA: TGTGCCAGCACCTCCCGACGGGAGGGAGCCGGGGAGCTGTTTTTT
CDR3 protein: CASTSRREGAGELFF
J gene: TRBJ2-2
D gene: TRBD2
V gene: TRBV6-1
clone size: few

CDR3 DNA: TGTGCCAGCAGCTTAGAGGAGGGGCCGTACAATGAGCAGTTCTTC
CDR3 protein: CASSLEEGPYNEQFF
J gene: TRBJ2-1
D gene: NA
V gene: TRBV11-2
clone size: NA

CDR3 DNA: TGTGCCAGCAGTACTCCAGGGGGCTCTTATGGCTACACCTTC
CDR3 protein: CASSTPGGSYGYTF
J gene: TRBJ1-2
D gene: TRBD1
V gene: TRBV6-2/TRBV6-3
clone size: many

CDR3 DNA: TGTGCCAGTAGTGACCGGGACAGGGGTAATTCACCCCTCCACTTT
CDR3 protein: CASSDRDRGNSPLHF
J gene: TRBJ1-6
D gene: TRBD1
V gene: TRBV19
clone size: NA

CDR3 DNA: TGTGCCAGCAGTGGGGACAGGGCCCACGAGCAGTACTTC
CDR3 protein: CASSGDRAHEQYF
J gene: TRBJ2-7
D gene: TRBD1
V gene: TRBV2
clone size: once

CDR3 DNA: TGCAGTGCTAGCCCCCCCGCCGGGACAGGGGGTCTTGGGTATTTGGGTAATGAGCAGTTCTTC
CDR3 protein: CSASPPAGTGGLGYLGNEQFF
J gene: TRBJ2-1
D gene: TRBD1
V gene: TRBV20-1
clone size: NA

CDR3 DNA: TGTGCCAGCAGCTTAGCGCATGGTAATCAGCCCCAGCATTTT
CDR3 protein: CASSLAHGNQPQHF
J gene: TRBJ1-5
D gene: NA
V gene: TRBV7-2
clone size: many

CDR3 DNA: TGTGCCAGCAGTAGGGACATCAATCAGCCCCAGCATTTT
CDR3 protein: CASSRDINQPQHF
J gene: TRBJ1-5
D gene: NA
V gene: TRBV5-4
clone size: NA

CDR3 DNA: TGCAGTGCTATTCCCGCCGACAGGGCCAACGTCCTGACTTTC
CDR3 protein: CSAIPADRANVLTF
J gene: TRBJ2-6
D gene: NA
V gene: TRBV20-1
clone size: NA

CDR3 DNA: TGCAGCGTTGAAGAAGACAGAAATCAGCCCCAGCATTTT
CDR3 protein: CSVEEDRNQPQHF
J gene: TRBJ1-5
D gene: NA
V gene: TRBV29-1
clone size: NA

CDR3 DNA: TGTGCCACCAGTGATTCCGGGAGAACGCATGGCTACACCTTC
CDR3 protein: CATSDSGRTHGYTF
J gene: TRBJ1-2
D gene: NA
V gene: TRBV24-1
clone size: NA

CDR3 DNA: TGTGCCAGCAGCTTTGATGGGGGTGAGACCCAGTACTTC
CDR3 protein: CASSFDGGETQYF
J gene: TRBJ2-5
D gene: NA
V gene: TRBV12-1
clone size: NA

CDR3 DNA: TGTGCCATCAGTGAGGGGGAGACCTACGAGCAGTACTTC
CDR3 protein: CAISEGETYEQYF
J gene: TRBJ2-7
D gene: NA
V gene: TRBV10-3
clone size: NA

CDR3 DNA: TGTGCCAGCAGCGTAGGGACAGGTGACTCCTACGAGCAGTACTTC
CDR3 protein: CASSVGTGDSYEQYF
J gene: TRBJ2-7
D gene: TRBD1
V gene: TRBV9
clone size: many

CDR3 DNA: TGTGCCAGCAGCCGGCGGACTAGCGGGGGAAACAATGAGCAGTTCTTC
CDR3 protein: CASSRRTSGGNNEQFF
J gene: TRBJ2-1
D gene: TRBD2
V gene: TRBV7-2
clone size: many

CDR3 DNA: TGTGCCAGCAGGCTAAACGCCCGTCTGAGCAATCAGCCCCAGCATTTT
CDR3 protein: CASRLNARLSNQPQHF
J gene: TRBJ1-5
D gene: NA
V gene: TRBV6-1
clone size: many

CDR3 DNA: TGCGCCAGCAGCCGGGGGACAGGGGCCCCCCCGGACTTC
CDR3 protein: CASSRGTGAPPDF
J gene: TRBJ2-5
D gene: TRBD1
V gene: TRBV5-1
clone size: NA

CDR3 DNA: TGTGCCACCATGGGACAGGGTTACTACGAGCAGTACTTC
CDR3 protein: CATMGQGYYEQYF
J gene: TRBJ2-7
D gene: TRBD1
V gene: TRBV10-3
clone size: few

CDR3 DNA: TGTGCCAGTAGTGGACAGGGAGATTCACCCCCCCACTTT
CDR3 protein: CASSGQGDSPPHF
J gene: TRBJ1-6
D gene: TRBD1
V gene: TRBV19
clone size: NA

CDR3 DNA: TGTGCCAGTAGCCCGAACGGCGAAAAACTGTTTTTT
CDR3 protein: CASSPNGEKLFF
J gene: TRBJ1-4
D gene: NA
V gene: TRBV19
clone size: few

CDR3 DNA: TGTGCCAGCACCACGCGGTGGCAGGGGTACACCTTC
CDR3 protein: CASTTRWQGYTF
J gene: TRBJ1-2
D gene: NA
V gene: TRBV12-3/TRBV12-4
clone size: few

CDR3 DNA: TGTGCCAGCAGCTCTCAACTAGCGGCCCGGCCAGACGAGCAGTACTTC
CDR3 protein: CASSSQLAARPDEQYF
J gene: TRBJ2-7
D gene: TRBD2
V gene: TRBV11-2
clone size: many

CDR3 DNA: TGTGCCAGCAGTGAGCGGAACGAGCAGTACTTC
CDR3 protein: CASSERNEQYF
J gene: TRBJ2-7
D gene: NA
V gene: TRBV25-1
clone size: NA

CDR3 DNA: TGTGCCAGCAGTAAACCGGGACAGGGGAATAACTATGGCTACACCTTC
CDR3 protein: CASSKPGQGNNYGYTF
J gene: TRBJ1-2
D gene: TRBD1
V gene: TRBV6-1
clone size: many

CDR3 DNA: TGTGCCAGTAGGAGGGGGGGGACGGTTAACACTGAAGCTTTCTTT
CDR3 protein: CASRRGGTVNTEAFF
J gene: TRBJ1-1
D gene: NA
V gene: TRBV19
clone size: NA

CDR3 DNA: TGTGCCAGCAGCCACCTTAGCGGGGACACAGATACGCAGTATTTT
CDR3 protein: CASSHLSGDTDTQYF
J gene: TRBJ2-3
D gene: TRBD2
V gene: TRBV3-1
clone size: many

CDR3 DNA: TGTGCCAGCTCACCAAATGATGCCGACTATGGCTACACCTTC
CDR3 protein: CASSPNDADYGYTF
J gene: TRBJ1-2
D gene: NA
V gene: TRBV18
clone size: once

CDR3 DNA: TGTGCCACCAGCAGTGGATTGGAAAGCTCCTACGAGCAGTACTTC
CDR3 protein: CATSSGLESSYEQYF
J gene: TRBJ2-7
D gene: NA
V gene: TRBV15
clone size: few

CDR3 DNA: TGTGCCAGCAGCCCAGTGGGGGGAATGAACACTGAAGCTTTCTTT
CDR3 protein: CASSPVGGMNTEAFF
J gene: TRBJ1-1
D gene: NA
V gene: TRBV7-2
clone size: many

CDR3 DNA: TGCAGTGCTAGAGTTGTAGATTACGAGCAGTACTTC
CDR3 protein: CSARVVDYEQYF
J gene: TRBJ2-7
D gene: NA
V gene: TRBV20-1
clone size: few

CDR3 DNA: TGTGCCAGCAGCCAAGATCCGAGAGTTAGAAGGGAAAAACTGTTTTTT
CDR3 protein: CASSQDPRVRREKLFF
J gene: TRBJ1-4
D gene: NA
V gene: TRBV3-1
clone size: few

CDR3 DNA: TGTGCCAGTAGTATGGGACAGGGTGGACTGGAAAAACTGTTTTTT
CDR3 protein: CASSMGQGGLEKLFF
J gene: TRBJ1-4
D gene: TRBD1
V gene: TRBV19
clone size: once

CDR3 DNA: TGTGCCAGCAGCACCCGGACTAGCACAGATACGCAGTATTTT
CDR3 protein: CASSTRTSTDTQYF
J gene: TRBJ2-3
D gene: NA
V gene: TRBV12-3/TRBV12-4
clone size: few

CDR3 DNA: TGTGCCAGCTCCCCAACCGGGACAGGGAGGCCAGATACGCAGTATTTT
CDR3 protein: CASSPTGTGRPDTQYF
J gene: TRBJ2-3
D gene: TRBD1
V gene: TRBV18
clone size: few

CDR3 DNA: TGTGCCTGGAGTCATGGCAGCTACGAGCAGTACTTC
CDR3 protein: CAWSHGSYEQYF
J gene: TRBJ2-7
D gene: NA
V gene: TRBV30
clone size: many

CDR3 DNA: TGCAGTGCTACCGGACAGGGGGTTTGGGGGGATCAGCCCCAGCATTTT
CDR3 protein: CSATGQGVWGDQPQHF
J gene: TRBJ1-5
D gene: TRBD1
V gene: TRBV20-1
clone size: NA

CDR3 DNA: TGCAGCGTTGAGGGACAGGGGGTCTACAATGAGCAGTTCTTC
CDR3 protein: CSVEGQGVYNEQFF
J gene: TRBJ2-1
D gene: TRBD1
V gene: TRBV29-1
clone size: NA

CDR3 DNA: TGTGCCAGCAGCTTAGGTCAGACTAAAGCTTTCTTT
CDR3 protein: CASSLGQTKAFF
J gene: TRBJ1-1
D gene: NA
V gene: TRBV7-9
clone size: few

CDR3 DNA: TGTGCCAGCAGCCAAGGCAGGGGACTGTCGGATACGCAGTATTTT
CDR3 protein: CASSQGRGLSDTQYF
J gene: TRBJ2-3
D gene: NA
V gene: TRBV4-2
clone size: few

CDR3 DNA: TGTGCCAGCAGCTTAGATACCACTAGCCCCTTCTACGAGCAGTACTTC
CDR3 protein: CASSLDTTSPFYEQYF
J gene: TRBJ2-7
D gene: NA
V gene: TRBV11-2
clone size: many

CDR3 DNA: TGCGCCAGCACCGGAGGGACAGGGGATACCTACGAGCAGTACTTC
CDR3 protein: CASTGGTGDTYEQYF
J gene: TRBJ2-7
D gene: TRBD1
V gene: TRBV5-1
clone size: NA

CDR3 DNA: TGTGCCAGCAGCGAACAACATACGTCCTACAATGAGCAGTTCTTC
CDR3 protein: CASSEQHTSYNEQFF
J gene: TRBJ2-1
D gene: NA
V gene: TRBV7-7
clone size: many

CDR3 DNA: TGCAGCGGTACAGGACAGGGGTCCCCAGATACGCAGTATTTT
CDR3 protein: CSGTGQGSPDTQYF
J gene: TRBJ2-3
D gene: TRBD1
V gene: TRBV29-1
clone size: NA

CDR3 DNA: TGTGCCAGTGGACTAGCGGGGGGGGCCGAGCAGTTCTTC
CDR3 protein: CASGLAGGAEQFF
J gene: TRBJ2-1
D gene: TRBD2
V gene: TRBV2
clone size: NA